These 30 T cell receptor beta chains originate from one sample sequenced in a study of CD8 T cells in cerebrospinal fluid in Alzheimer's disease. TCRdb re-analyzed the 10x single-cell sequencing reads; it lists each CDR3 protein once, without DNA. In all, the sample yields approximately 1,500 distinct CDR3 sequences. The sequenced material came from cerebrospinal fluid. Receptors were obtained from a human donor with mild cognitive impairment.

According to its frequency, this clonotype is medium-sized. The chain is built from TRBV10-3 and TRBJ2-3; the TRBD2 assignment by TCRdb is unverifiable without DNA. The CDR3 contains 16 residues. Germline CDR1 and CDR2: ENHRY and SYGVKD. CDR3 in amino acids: CAISPGTSGSTDTQYF.

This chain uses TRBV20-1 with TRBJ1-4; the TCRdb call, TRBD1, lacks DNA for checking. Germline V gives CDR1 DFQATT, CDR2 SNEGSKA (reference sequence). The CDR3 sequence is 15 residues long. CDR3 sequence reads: CSARPDREHGEKLFF.

CDR3: CASSKGGGNNEQFF. J is TRBJ2-1 and V is TRBV21-1. TRBV21-1 is noted as a pseudogene. The CDR3 runs to 14 residues.

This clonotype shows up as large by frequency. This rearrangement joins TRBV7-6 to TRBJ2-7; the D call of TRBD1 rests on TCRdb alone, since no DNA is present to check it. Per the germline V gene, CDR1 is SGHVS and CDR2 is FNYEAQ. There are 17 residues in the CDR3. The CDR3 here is CASSRLTGGAEPYEQYF.

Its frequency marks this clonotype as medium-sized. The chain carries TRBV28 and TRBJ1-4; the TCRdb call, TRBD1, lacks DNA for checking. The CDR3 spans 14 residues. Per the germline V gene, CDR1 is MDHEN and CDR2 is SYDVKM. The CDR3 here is CASSSPGRNEKLFF. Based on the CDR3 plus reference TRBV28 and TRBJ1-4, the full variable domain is DVKVTQSSRYLVKRTGEKVFLECVQDMDHENMFWYRQDPGLGLRLIYFSYDVKMKEKGDIPEGYSVSREKKERFSLILESASTNQTSMYLCASSSPGRNEKLFFGSGTQLSVL.

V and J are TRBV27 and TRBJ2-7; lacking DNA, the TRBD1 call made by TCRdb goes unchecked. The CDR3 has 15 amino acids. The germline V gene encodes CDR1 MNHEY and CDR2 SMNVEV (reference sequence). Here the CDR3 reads CASTAPGQGRSEQYF.

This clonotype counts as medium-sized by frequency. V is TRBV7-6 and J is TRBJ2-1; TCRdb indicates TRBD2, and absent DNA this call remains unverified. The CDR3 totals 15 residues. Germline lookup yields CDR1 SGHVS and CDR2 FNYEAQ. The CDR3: CASSLGLAEGEEQFF.

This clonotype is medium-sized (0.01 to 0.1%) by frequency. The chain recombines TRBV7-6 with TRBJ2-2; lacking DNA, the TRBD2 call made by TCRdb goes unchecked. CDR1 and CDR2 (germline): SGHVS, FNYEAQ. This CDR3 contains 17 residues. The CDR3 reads CASSLAQGLHGTGELFF. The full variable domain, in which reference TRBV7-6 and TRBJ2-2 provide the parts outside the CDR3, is GAGVSQSPRYKVTKRGQDVALRCDPISGHVSLYWYRQALGQGPEFLTYFNYEAQQDKSGLPNDRFSAERPEGSISTLTIQRTEQRDSAMYRCASSLAQGLHGTGELFFGEGSRLTVL.

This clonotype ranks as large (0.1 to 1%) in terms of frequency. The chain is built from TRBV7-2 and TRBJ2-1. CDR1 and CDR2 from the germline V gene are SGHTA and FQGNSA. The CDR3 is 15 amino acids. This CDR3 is CASSPDLPRVGEQFF.

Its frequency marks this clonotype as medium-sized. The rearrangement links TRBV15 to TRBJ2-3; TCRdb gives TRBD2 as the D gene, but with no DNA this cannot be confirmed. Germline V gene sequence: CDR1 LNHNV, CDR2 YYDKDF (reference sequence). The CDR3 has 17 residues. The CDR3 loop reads CATSRDLAGEGTDTQYF.

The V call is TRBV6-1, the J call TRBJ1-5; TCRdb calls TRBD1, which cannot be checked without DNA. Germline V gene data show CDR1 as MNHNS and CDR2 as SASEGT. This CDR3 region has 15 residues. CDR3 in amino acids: CASSESPGQNQPQHF.

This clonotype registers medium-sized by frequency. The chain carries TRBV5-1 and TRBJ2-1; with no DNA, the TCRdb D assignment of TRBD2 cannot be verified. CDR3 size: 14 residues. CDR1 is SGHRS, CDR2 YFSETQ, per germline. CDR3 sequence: CASSWAEGYNEQFF.

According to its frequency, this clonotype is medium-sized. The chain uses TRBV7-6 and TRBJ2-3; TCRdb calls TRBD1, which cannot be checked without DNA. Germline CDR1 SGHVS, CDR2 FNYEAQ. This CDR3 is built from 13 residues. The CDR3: CASSLGRADTQYF.

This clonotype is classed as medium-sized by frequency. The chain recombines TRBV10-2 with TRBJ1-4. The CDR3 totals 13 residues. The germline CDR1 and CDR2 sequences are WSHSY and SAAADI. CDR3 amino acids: CASTGGPNEKLFF.

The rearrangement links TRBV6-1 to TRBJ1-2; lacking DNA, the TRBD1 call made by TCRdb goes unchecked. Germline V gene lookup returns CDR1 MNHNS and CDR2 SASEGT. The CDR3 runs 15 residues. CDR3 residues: CASTRTGTGGTGYTF.

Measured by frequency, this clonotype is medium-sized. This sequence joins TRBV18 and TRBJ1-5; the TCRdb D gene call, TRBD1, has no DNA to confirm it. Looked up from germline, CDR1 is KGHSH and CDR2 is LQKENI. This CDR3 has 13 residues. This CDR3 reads CASSVTENQPQHF.

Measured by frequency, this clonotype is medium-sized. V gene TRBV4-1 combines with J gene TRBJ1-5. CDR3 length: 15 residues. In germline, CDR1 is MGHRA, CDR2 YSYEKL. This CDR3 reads CASSQAWPSNQPQHF.

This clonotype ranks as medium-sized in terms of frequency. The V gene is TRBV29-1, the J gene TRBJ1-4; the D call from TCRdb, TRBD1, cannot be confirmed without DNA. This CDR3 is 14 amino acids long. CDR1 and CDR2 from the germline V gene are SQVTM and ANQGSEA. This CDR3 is CSIKQGRGGEKLFF.

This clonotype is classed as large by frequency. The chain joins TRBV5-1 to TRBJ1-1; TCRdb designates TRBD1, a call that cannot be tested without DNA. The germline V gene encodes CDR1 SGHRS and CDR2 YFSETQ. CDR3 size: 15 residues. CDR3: CASSFGWGQNTEAFF.

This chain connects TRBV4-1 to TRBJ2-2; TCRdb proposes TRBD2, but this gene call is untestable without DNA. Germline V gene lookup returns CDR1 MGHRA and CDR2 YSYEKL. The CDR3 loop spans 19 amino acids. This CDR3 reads CASSQEWDSGRVNTGELFF.

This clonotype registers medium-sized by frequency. CDR3 loop: CASSPGSSGNTIYF. This rearrangement joins TRBV5-1 to TRBJ1-3. Germline CDR1 is SGHRS and CDR2 is YFSETQ. The CDR3 consists of 14 residues.

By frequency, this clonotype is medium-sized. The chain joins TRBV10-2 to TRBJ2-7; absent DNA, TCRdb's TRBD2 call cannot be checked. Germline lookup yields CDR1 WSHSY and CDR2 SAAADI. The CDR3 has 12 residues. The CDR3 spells CASSVVVREQYF.

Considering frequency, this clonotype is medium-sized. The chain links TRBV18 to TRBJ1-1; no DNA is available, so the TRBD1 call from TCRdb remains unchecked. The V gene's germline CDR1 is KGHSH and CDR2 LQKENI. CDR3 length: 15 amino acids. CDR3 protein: CASSQSRGLDTEAFF.

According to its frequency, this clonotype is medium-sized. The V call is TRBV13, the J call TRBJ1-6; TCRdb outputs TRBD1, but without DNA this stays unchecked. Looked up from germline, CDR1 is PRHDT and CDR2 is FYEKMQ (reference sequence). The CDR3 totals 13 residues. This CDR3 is CASSPGQAAPLHF.

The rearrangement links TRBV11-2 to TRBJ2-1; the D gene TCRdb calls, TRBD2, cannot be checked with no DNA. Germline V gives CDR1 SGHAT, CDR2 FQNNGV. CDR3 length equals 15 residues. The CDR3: CASSFLAGVYNEQFF.

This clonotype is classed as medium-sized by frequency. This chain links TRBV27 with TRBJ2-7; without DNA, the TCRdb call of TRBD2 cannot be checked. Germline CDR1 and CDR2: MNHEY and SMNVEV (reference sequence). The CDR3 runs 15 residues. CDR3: CASSFGTSVLYEQYF.

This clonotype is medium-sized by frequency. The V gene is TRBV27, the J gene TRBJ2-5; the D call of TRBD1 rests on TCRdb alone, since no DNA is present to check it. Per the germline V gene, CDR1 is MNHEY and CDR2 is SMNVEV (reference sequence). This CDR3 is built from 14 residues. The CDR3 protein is CASSPTRAQETQYF.

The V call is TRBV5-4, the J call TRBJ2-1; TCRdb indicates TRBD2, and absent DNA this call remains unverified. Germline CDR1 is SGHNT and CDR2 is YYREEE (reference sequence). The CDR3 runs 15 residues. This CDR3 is CASSSTSARINEQFF.

This chain's CDR3 is CASSLESYNEQFF. The rearrangement links TRBV5-4 to TRBJ2-1. Per the germline V gene, CDR1 is SGHNT and CDR2 is YYREEE (reference sequence). The CDR3 is 13 amino acids.

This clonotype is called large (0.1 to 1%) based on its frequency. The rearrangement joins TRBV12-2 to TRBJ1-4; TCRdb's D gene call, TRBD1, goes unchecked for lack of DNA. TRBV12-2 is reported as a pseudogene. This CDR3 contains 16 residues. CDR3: CASRHPGPQLGEKLFF.